These T cell receptor beta chains were read from a single sample in a study of T cell responses to AZD1222 COVID-19 vaccine. Produced via immunoSEQ multiplex PCR; TCRdb's table is partial and in-frame only. The data show some 150,000 clones, with around 90% seen just once and 2.5% to 3.5% held by the top ten. This material consisted of peripheral blood, taken 28 days after the second AZD1222 dose. These TCRs come from an adult who received the AZD1222 COVID-19 vaccine. Both conserved end residues are part of each CDR3. D genes are given only for firm matches. The size of a clone is reported for some rows only, either as once, few or many, or as a class for expanded clones.

-,TRBJ1-6,-,TRBV5-1,TGCGCCAGCAGCAGCCTCGGGGGTGTAGGTTCACCCCTCCACTTT,CASSSLGGVGSPLHF
-,TRBJ1-5,-,TRBV5-1,TGCGCCAGCAGCTCTGATAGCAATCAGCCCCAGCATTTT,CASSSDSNQPQHF
-,TRBJ2-4,-,TRBV29-1,TGCAGCGTTCGGACTGTGCTAGCCAAAAACATTCAGTACTTC,CSVRTVLAKNIQYF
-,TRBJ2-5,-,TRBV7-2,TGTGCCAGCAGGATATACGGACACCGGGAGAAAGAGACCCAGTACTTC,CASRIYGHREKETQYF
-,TRBJ2-2,-,TRBV5-1,TGCGCCAGCAGCTTGGACGCTAGGCGCACCGGGGAGCTGTTTTTT,CASSLDARRTGELFF
-,TRBJ1-5,-,TRBV28,TGTGCCAGCAGTTTATTCGGACAGTCTCAGCCCCAGCATTTT,CASSLFGQSQPQHF
-,TRBJ2-7,-,TRBV5-4,TGTGCCAGCAGCTTGAAGGACTCCCATAACGAGCAGTACTTC,CASSLKDSHNEQYF
-,TRBJ1-6,-,TRBV2,TGTGCCAGCGGGTATAATTCACCCCTCCACTTT,CASGYNSPLHF
once,TRBJ2-5,-,TRBV7-9,TGTGCCAGCACATGGCCGCTGGGCGGGAAGAGGCAAGAGACCCAGTACTTC,CASTWPLGGKRQETQYF
-,TRBJ1-1,TRBD1,TRBV29-1,TGCAGCGTTCCAGGGGGGAACTGGGACACTGAAGCTTTCTTT,CSVPGGNWDTEAFF
-,TRBJ2-3,TRBD2,TRBV7-2,TGTGCCAGCAGCCGTAGCGGGACATCAGATACGCAGTATTTT,CASSRSGTSDTQYF
-,TRBJ2-7,-,TRBV18,TGTGCCAGCTCACCACTCGGGGGGCCCGACGAGCAGTACTTC,CASSPLGGPDEQYF
-,TRBJ2-2,-,TRBV9,TGTGCCAGCAGCCCCAACACCGGGGAGCTGTTTTTT,CASSPNTGELFF
-,TRBJ2-7,TRBD2,TRBV4-1,TGCGCCAGCAGCCACGAACTAGCGGTGCTCTACGAGCAGTACTTC,CASSHELAVLYEQYF
-,TRBJ2-1,TRBD1,TRBV24-1,TGTGCCACCAGTGATTCGGACAGGGGGCTATACAATGAGCAGTTCTTC,CATSDSDRGLYNEQFF
-,TRBJ2-5,TRBD1,TRBV3-1/TRBV3-2,TGTGCCAGCAGCCCCCGACAGGGCCGAGAGACCCAGTACTTC,CASSPRQGRETQYF
-,TRBJ2-1,TRBD2,TRBV24-1,TGTGCCACCAGTGATCCCGGGACTAGCGGGAGTGGTGAGCAGTTCTTC,CATSDPGTSGSGEQFF
-,TRBJ1-1,-,TRBV28,TGTGCCAGCAGTTTACGCCAGGGGCAGGGGTACCCTGAAGCTTTCTTT,CASSLRQGQGYPEAFF
few,TRBJ1-5,-,TRBV18,TGTGCCAGCTCACCCCTCGCGGGGGCGCGCGGTCAGCCCCAGCATTTT,CASSPLAGARGQPQHF
once,TRBJ2-7,-,TRBV20-1,TGCAGTATCCCTAGCTCCTACGAGCAGTACTTC,CSIPSSYEQYF
few,TRBJ2-3,TRBD2,TRBV7-6,TGTGCCAGCAGCTTACAGACTAGCGGGAATGGAGATACGCAGTATTTT,CASSLQTSGNGDTQYF
-,TRBJ2-6,TRBD1,TRBV13,TGTGCCAGCAGCTTTTACCAGGGACAGGGGGCGTCTGGGGCCAACGTCCTGACTTTC,CASSFYQGQGASGANVLTF
-,TRBJ2-5,-,TRBV27,TGTGCCAGCAGTCCCCGGTGGTCCGATGAGACCCAGTACTTC,CASSPRWSDETQYF
-,TRBJ1-1,-,TRBV12-3/TRBV12-4,TGTGCCAGCAGTCTCCCAGGGGCTGAAGCTTTCTTT,CASSLPGAEAFF
-,TRBJ1-3,-,TRBV7-6,TGTGCCAGCAGCCAAGGGACACTCTCTGGAAACACCATATATTTT,CASSQGTLSGNTIYF
-,TRBJ1-2,-,TRBV6-5,TGTGCCAGCACCGACAACTATGGCTACACCTTC,CASTDNYGYTF
-,TRBJ2-3,-,TRBV5-1,TGCGCCAGCAGCGTAGGAGGGCCCACAGATACGCAGTATTTT,CASSVGGPTDTQYF